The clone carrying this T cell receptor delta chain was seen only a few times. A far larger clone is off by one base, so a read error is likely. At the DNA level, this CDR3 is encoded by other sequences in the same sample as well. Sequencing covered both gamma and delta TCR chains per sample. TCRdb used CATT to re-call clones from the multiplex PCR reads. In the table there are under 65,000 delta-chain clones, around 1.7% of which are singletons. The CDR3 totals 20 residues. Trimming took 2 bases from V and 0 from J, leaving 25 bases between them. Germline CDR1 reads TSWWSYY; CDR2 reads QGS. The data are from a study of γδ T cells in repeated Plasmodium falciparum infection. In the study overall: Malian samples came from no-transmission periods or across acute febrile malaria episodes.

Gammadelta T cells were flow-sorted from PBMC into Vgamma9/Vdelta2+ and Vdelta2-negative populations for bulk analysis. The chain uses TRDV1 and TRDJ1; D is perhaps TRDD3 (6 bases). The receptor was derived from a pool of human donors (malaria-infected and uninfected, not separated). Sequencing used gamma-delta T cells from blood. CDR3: CALGEIKGYHRGPYTDKLIF. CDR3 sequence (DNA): TGTGCTCTTGGGGAAATCAAAGGATACCACAGGGGACCCTACACCGATAAACTCATCTTT.